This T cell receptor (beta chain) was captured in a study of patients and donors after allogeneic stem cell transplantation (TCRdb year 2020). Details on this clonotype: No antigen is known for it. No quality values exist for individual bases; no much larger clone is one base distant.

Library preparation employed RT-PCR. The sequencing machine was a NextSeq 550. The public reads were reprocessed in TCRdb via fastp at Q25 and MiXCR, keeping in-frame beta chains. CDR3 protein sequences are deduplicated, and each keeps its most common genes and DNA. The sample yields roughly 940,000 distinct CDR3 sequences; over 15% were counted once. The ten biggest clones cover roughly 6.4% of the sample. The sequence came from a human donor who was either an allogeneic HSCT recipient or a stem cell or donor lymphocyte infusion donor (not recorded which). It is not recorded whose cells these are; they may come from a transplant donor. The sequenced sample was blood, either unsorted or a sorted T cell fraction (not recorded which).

The nucleotide sequence is TGCAGCGTAGTGGGGGCCGAGCAGTACTTC. Protein translation: CSVVGAEQYF. Recombination connected TRBV29-1 to TRBJ2-7; TRBD1 is perhaps the D gene, given 6 matching bases. The CDR3 runs 10 amino acids, cysteine and phenylalanine included. Only CDR3 DNA is held: 30 bases, read in frame from base 1. CDR1 and CDR2 were assigned from the germline V gene as SQVTM and ANQGSEA. V loses 6 bases of germline sequence and J loses 6 bases, and the interval between the two ends is 9 bases.